The clone carrying this T cell receptor (beta chain) appeared a single time. The antigen is undetermined. The protocol was immunoSEQ multiplex PCR, while the TCRdb copy is restricted to in-frame clones and leaves out a portion. The data show roughly 110,000 clones, with about 90% seen just once and approximately 8.2% held by the top ten. The sample is drawn from a study of T cell responses to AZD1222 COVID-19 vaccine. Study-level results: Spike-specific TCRs gained breadth and depth after people received two AZD1222 doses.

This CDR3 is built from 15 residues. Germline V lookup: CDR1 LGHDT, CDR2 YNNKEL (reference sequence). The ends were cut back, 6 bases at V and 0 bases at J, with 12 bases in the middle. J is TRBJ1-3 and V is TRBV3-1 (or the pseudogene TRBV3-2); no definite D call. The sequencing used peripheral blood, collected 28 days after the second AZD1222 dose. This clonotype originated in an adult who received the AZD1222 COVID-19 vaccine. The CDR3 reads CASRAIPYSGNTIYF. The CDR3, as DNA: TGTGCCAGCAGGGCAATACCGTACTCTGGAAACACCATATATTTT.